The 24 T cell receptor beta chains below all came from one sample that was sequenced in a study of T cell repertoires in ileal Crohn's disease. Noted time point: neoterminal ileum biopsy at postoperative endoscopy, about 6 months after surgery. Clones were read by immunoSEQ multiplex PCR, and TCRdb kept only the in-frame ones, dropping some. The sample lists approximately 3,700 clones, just over 70% occurring once. The sample was ileal tissue. Receptor source: an adult with Crohn's disease.

This clone was detected a few times. This chain joins TRBV11-2 and TRBJ2-7, with D perhaps matching TRBD2 (6 bases). Germline values: CDR1 SGHAT, CDR2 FQNNGV. The CDR3 extends over 16 amino acids. Trimming shortened V by 5 bases and J by 0 bases, and 17 bases separated the two germline ends. The CDR3 loop reads CASSPLNRRGSYEQYF. The CDR3 bases are TGTGCCAGCAGCCCTCTCAACAGGCGGGGCTCCTACGAGCAGTACTTC. The full variable domain, in which reference TRBV11-2 and TRBJ2-7 provide the parts outside the CDR3, is EAGVAQSPRYKIIEKRQSVAFWCNPISGHATLYWYQQILGQGPKLLIQFQNNGVVDDSQLPKDRFSAERLKGVDSTLKIQPAKLEDSAVYLCASSPLNRRGSYEQYFGPGTRLTVT.

The gene calls are TRBV11-2 and TRBJ2-7; maybe TRBD1 (6 bases). CDR1 is SGHAT, CDR2 FQNNGV, per germline. The CDR3 sequence is 13 residues long. Trimming stripped 8 bases from V and 3 bases from J, with 14 bases between. CDR3 sequence (DNA): TGTGCCAGCGGCCGGGACACCGACTACGAGCAGTACGTC. Its translation is CASGRDTDYEQYV.

The chain combines TRBV27 with TRBJ2-7, with D tentatively TRBD1 (7 bases). This CDR3 has 15 amino acids. Trimming took off 2 bases at V and 5 bases at J, with 16 bases between the two ends. Germline CDR1 and CDR2: MNHEY and SMNVEV (reference sequence). The CDR3 coding sequence is TGTGCCAGCAGTTTACCAGGCAGGGGGAGGAACGAGCAGTACTTC. Protein sequence: CASSLPGRGRNEQYF.

This clone occurred a few times. J is TRBJ1-3 and V is TRBV7-8, with TRBD1 as a possible D gene (6 bases). The length of the CDR3 is 19 residues. Germline assignment: CDR1 SGHVS and CDR2 FQNEAQ. Between the trimmed V and J ends, which lost 3 bases and 0 bases, there was a span of 21 bases. The CDR3 sequence is CASSLGGAVGDYSGNTIYF. In DNA, the CDR3 is TGTGCCAGCAGCTTGGGGGGGGCGGTTGGGGACTACTCTGGAAACACCATATATTTT.

The rearrangement uses TRBV10-3 and TRBJ1-1, with D maybe TRBD1 (5 bases). This CDR3 is built from 12 residues. Germline-derived CDR1 and CDR2 are ENHRY and SYGVKD. The V end was cut by 4 bases, the J end by 4 bases, with 7 bases between. The CDR3 here is CAISATATEAFF. The CDR3 DNA reads TGTGCCATCAGTGCGACAGCCACTGAAGCTTTCTTT.

V and J are TRBV5-4 and TRBJ2-2, with D perhaps TRBD1 (5 bases). Germline CDR1 and CDR2: SGHNT and YYREEE (reference sequence). V was shortened by 2 bases and J by 4 bases, with 6 bases between the two germline ends. The CDR3 has 13 residues. CDR3 bases: TGTGCCAGCAGCTTTAGGGGCACCGGGGAGCTGTTTTTT. Translated: CASSFRGTGELFF.

Only one count was recorded for this clone. The J gene is TRBJ1-2, the V gene TRBV15; 8 bases fit TRBD1. Trimming removed 2 bases from V and 6 bases from J; junction bases left unmatched: 8. Germline CDR1 reads LNHNV; CDR2 reads YYDKDF (reference sequence). The CDR3 has 15 amino acids. This chain's CDR3 is CATSRSTGGSDGYTF. The CDR3, as DNA: TGTGCCACCAGCAGAAGTACAGGGGGGAGCGATGGCTACACCTTC.

This clone has a handful of counts. Other nucleotide sequences in the sample specify the same CDR3. This chain uses TRBV9 with TRBJ2-3; 8 nucleotides line up with TRBD2. CDR3 length equals 15 residues. CDR1 is SGDLS and CDR2 is YYNGEE in the germline V gene. The trim removed 0 bases at V and 1 base at J, leaving 1 base unmatched. CDR3 nucleotide sequence: TGTGCCAGCAGCGTAGGAGCGGGAGGCACAGATACGCAGTATTTT. Protein: CASSVGAGGTDTQYF.

V gene TRBV15 combines with J gene TRBJ2-3, with a weak D call TRBD2 (5 bases). Germline loops: CDR1 LNHNV, CDR2 YYDKDF (reference sequence). V lost 0 bases and J lost 6, with 10 bases in between. The CDR3 is 14 amino acids. The CDR3 loop reads CATSRDRASDTQYF. The CDR3 coding sequence is TGTGCCACCAGCAGAGATAGGGCTAGCGATACGCAGTATTTT.

J is TRBJ1-1 and V is TRBV5-1; D gene unclear. The germline V gene encodes CDR1 SGHRS and CDR2 YFSETQ. This CDR3 has 13 amino acids. The V end was cut by 0 bases, the J end by 6 bases, with 9 bases between. The CDR3 loop reads CASSLDLVSEAFF. CDR3 DNA sequence: TGCGCCAGCAGCTTGGATCTCGTCTCTGAAGCTTTCTTT. Variable domain in full (rest from reference TRBV5-1 and TRBJ1-1): KAGVTQTPRYLIKTRGQQVTLSCSPISGHRSVSWYQQTPGQGLQFLFEYFSETQRNKGNFPGRFSGRQFSNSRSEMNVSTLELGDSALYLCASSLDLVSEAFFGQGTRLTVV.

This chain joins TRBV4-1 and TRBJ2-2, with D maybe TRBD2 (5 bases). Trimming removed 2 bases at V and 6 bases at J, with 7 bases between. Germline values: CDR1 MGHRA, CDR2 YSYEKL. The CDR3 runs 13 residues. The CDR3 region has the DNA TGCGCCAGCAGCCAAACTAGTTCCGGGGAGCTGTTTTTT. Its protein product is CASSQTSSGELFF.

The gene calls are TRBV27 and TRBJ1-1, with a possible D match to TRBD1 (6 bases). CDR3 length equals 17 residues. Trimming removed 4 bases at V and 1 base at J, with 19 bases between. The germline gives CDR1 MNHEY, CDR2 SMNVEV (reference sequence). The CDR3 sequence: CASSSSLQGIRNTEAFF. Written as DNA, the CDR3 is TGTGCCAGCAGTTCCAGCCTACAGGGAATAAGGAACACTGAAGCTTTCTTT.

The chain couples TRBV27 to TRBJ1-1, with D uncertain. The V and J ends lost 5 bases and 0 bases respectively, with 16 bases between them. CDR1 and CDR2 from the germline V gene are MNHEY and SMNVEV (reference sequence). The CDR3 is 16 residues long. CDR3 loop: CASSLLGRTMNTEAFF. CDR3 bases: TGTGCCAGCAGTCTTCTTGGACGGACTATGAACACTGAAGCTTTCTTT.

The rearrangement joins TRBV7-9 to TRBJ1-1, with TRBD1 identical over 9 bases. This CDR3 is built from 18 residues. Per the germline V gene, CDR1 is SEHNR and CDR2 is FQNEAQ (reference sequence). V was pared by 2 bases and J by 3 bases, with 13 bases of the junction left unmatched. The CDR3 sequence: CASSLRGMIQGAYTEAFF. The CDR3 coding sequence is TGTGCCAGCAGCTTAAGAGGGATGATACAGGGGGCTTACACTGAAGCTTTCTTT.

This clone counts as large. This chain links TRBV7-9 with TRBJ1-2; D not certain. The CDR3 length is 13 residues. From germline, CDR1 is SEHNR and CDR2 FQNEAQ (reference sequence). Trimming shortened V by 1 base and J by 10 bases, and 13 bases separated the two germline ends. CDR3 region: CASSLGAGRVYTF. The CDR3 region has the DNA TGTGCCAGCAGCTTAGGAGCAGGCCGTGTCTACACCTTC. Full variable domain (outside the CDR3, taken from reference TRBV7-9 and TRBJ1-2): DTGVSQNPRHKITKRGQNVTFRCDPISEHNRLYWYRQTLGQGPEFLTYFQNEAQLEKSRLLSDRFSAERPKGSFSTLEIQRTEQGDSAMYLCASSLGAGRVYTFGSGTRLTVV.

The chain has TRBV5-1 and TRBJ1-1, with TRBD1 matching 8 bases. From germline, CDR1 is SGHRS and CDR2 YFSETQ. This CDR3 region has 16 residues. V lost 3 bases and J lost 1; bases outside the gene matches: 8. The CDR3 is CASSSGTGWRNTEAFF. In nucleotides, the CDR3 is TGCGCCAGCAGCTCGGGGACAGGCTGGAGGAACACTGAAGCTTTCTTT.

This clone was seen only once. V is TRBV5-1 and J is TRBJ1-2, with D unresolved. This CDR3 contains 13 residues. Trimming left V 1 base short and J 1 base short, with 5 bases between. Germline V lookup: CDR1 SGHRS, CDR2 YFSETQ. The CDR3 DNA follows: TGCGCCAGCAGCTTGCAGGATAACTATGGCTACACCTTC. Translated, it gives CASSLQDNYGYTF.

The chain uses TRBV9 and TRBJ2-3, with 7 bases identical to TRBD1. Per germline, CDR1 SGDLS and CDR2 YYNGEE. The CDR3 totals 16 residues. V lost 4 bases to trimming and J lost 2 bases; unmatched junction nucleotides: 10. The CDR3 region is CASSPGQVPTTDTQYF. CDR3 bases: TGTGCCAGCAGCCCAGGACAGGTACCCACCACAGATACGCAGTATTTT.

J is TRBJ2-5 and V is TRBV18, with 8 bases that match TRBD1. The end of the DNA fits TRBJ2-7 better, so the J call may be wrong. CDR1 is KGHSH and CDR2 is LQKENI in the germline V gene. The CDR3 consists of 13 residues. Here the CDR3 reads CASSLRGLYEQYF. As DNA, the CDR3 is TGTGCCAGCTCCCTCAGGGGGCTATACGAGCAGTACTTC.

The chain is built from TRBV7-8 and TRBJ2-2, with TRBD2 matching over 9 bases. Germline values: CDR1 SGHVS, CDR2 FQNEAQ. V was pared by 2 bases and J by 11 bases, with 12 bases of the junction left unmatched. This CDR3 spans 16 amino acids. The CDR3 sequence: CASSLTQRGVTSELFF. CDR3 sequence (DNA): TGTGCCAGCAGCTTAACCCAGCGGGGGGTGACAAGCGAGCTGTTTTTT.

J is TRBJ1-1 and V is TRBV7-8; no clear D. With 5 bases removed from V and 5 bases from J, the gap between germline ends came to 15 bases. The germline V gene encodes CDR1 SGHVS and CDR2 FQNEAQ. This CDR3 is built from 14 residues. CDR3 residues: CASSPPAGFTEAFF. In DNA form, the CDR3 reads TGTGCCAGCAGCCCACCCGCGGGATTTACTGAAGCTTTCTTT.

The table lists this clone with a count of one. The chain combines TRBV7-2 with TRBJ1-1; 8 bases align to TRBD1. The trim removed 5 bases at V and 4 bases at J, leaving 6 bases unmatched. CDR3 length: 14 amino acids. Germline V gives CDR1 SGHTA, CDR2 FQGNSA. This chain's CDR3 is CASSPGGRPTEAFF. The CDR3 DNA is TGTGCCAGCAGCCCAGGGGGCCGGCCCACTGAAGCTTTCTTT.

The gene calls are TRBV25-1 and TRBJ1-1, with 10 bases fitting TRBD1. The CDR3 extends over 14 amino acids. The junction had 6 bases not matched to a gene; V was cut back by 5 bases and J by 6 bases. Germline CDR1 is MGHDK and CDR2 is SYGVNS. The CDR3 DNA follows: TGTGCCAGCAGTCGAACCGGGACAGGGGCTGAAGCTTTCTTT. This sequence encodes CASSRTGTGAEAFF.

This clone came up once. The rearrangement joins TRBV5-1 to TRBJ1-4; no clear D. This CDR3 comprises 14 residues. CDR1 SGHRS and CDR2 YFSETQ come from the germline V gene. V lost 4 bases and J lost 3, with 10 bases in between. The CDR3: CASSPPGSNEKLFF. The CDR3, as DNA: TGCGCCAGCAGCCCTCCGGGTTCTAATGAAAAACTGTTTTTT.